The 23 T cell receptor beta chains listed next were all sequenced from one sample in a study of blood T cell repertoires in COVID-19. The table came from immunoSEQ multiplex PCR; TCRdb's copy has only in-frame clones and leaves some out. The sample includes tens of thousands of clones, approximately 80% seen only once; the top ten take approximately 7%. The sequencing sample was made of peripheral blood. The receptors stem from a man aged 25 to 45 with COVID-19, enrolled during active disease.

The gene calls are TRBV19 and TRBJ2-5, with D maybe TRBD1 (6 bases). CDR1 is LNHDA, CDR2 SQIVND, per germline (reference sequence). CDR3 length equals 11 residues. The CDR3 sequence is CHDRFRETQYF. CDR3 sequence (DNA): TGTCACGACAGGTTCCGAGAGACCCAGTACTTC.

V gene TRBV19 combines with J gene TRBJ2-7, with TRBD2 matching over 8 bases. CDR1 is LNHDA and CDR2 is SQIVND in the germline V gene (reference sequence). The CDR3 totals 14 residues. Losses at the gene ends were 3 bases for V and 2 bases for J; bases not matched to a gene: 3. The CDR3 region is CASSIPGGTYEQYF. The DNA of the CDR3 is TGTGCCAGTAGTATCCCGGGGGGGACCTACGAGCAGTACTTC.

The chain is built from TRBV25-1 and TRBJ1-2, with D tentatively TRBD1 (6 bases). The CDR3 is 13 residues long. The V gene lost 4 bases and the J gene lost 4 bases, with 10 bases spanning the gap. Germline loops: CDR1 MGHDK, CDR2 SYGVNS. The CDR3 spells CASSAQGRYGYTF. The CDR3 DNA is TGTGCCAGCAGTGCACAGGGTCGCTATGGCTACACCTTC.

This sequence joins TRBV7-2 and TRBJ2-7, with D maybe TRBD2 (6 bases). CDR3 length: 15 amino acids. Trimming removed 5 bases from V and 5 bases from J, with 19 bases in between. Germline CDR1 is SGHTA and CDR2 is FQGNSA. The CDR3 loop reads CASSAWGLPAHEQYF. The CDR3 DNA reads TGTGCCAGCAGCGCGTGGGGACTCCCAGCCCACGAGCAGTACTTC.

The chain recombines TRBV11-3 with TRBJ1-1; D is ambiguous. V shed 1 base and J shed 11 bases, with 14 bases lying between them. The CDR3 is made up of 13 amino acids. Germline loops: CDR1 SGHNT, CDR2 YENEEA. The CDR3 DNA sequence: TGTGCCAGCAGCTTAGTCGAGGGAATGGATGCTTTCTTT. Its protein is CASSLVEGMDAFF.

This clone is a singleton in its sample. V is TRBV5-1 and J is TRBJ1-2; D call uncertain. The CDR3 contains 13 residues. In germline, CDR1 is SGHRS, CDR2 YFSETQ. The V gene lost 0 bases and the J gene lost 4 bases, with 7 bases spanning the gap. CDR3: CASSLAGGYGYTF. The DNA for the CDR3 is TGCGCCAGCAGCTTGGCCGGTGGCTATGGCTACACCTTC.

This chain links TRBV7-6 with TRBJ2-1, with 7 bases fitting TRBD1. Germline CDR1 SGHVS, CDR2 FNYEAQ. There are 13 residues in the CDR3. J lost 9 bases, V lost 3 bases, and 5 bases had no gene match. CDR3 nucleotides: TGTGCCAGCAGCTTTAAACAGGGGAGTGAGCAGTTCTTC. Amino acids: CASSFKQGSEQFF.

CDR3 residues: CSVGQGAGEAFF. In nucleotides, the CDR3 is TGCAGCGTTGGCCAGGGGGCGGGTGAAGCTTTCTTT. This chain links TRBV29-1 with TRBJ1-1; 8 bases fit TRBD1. The V gene's germline CDR1 is SQVTM and CDR2 ANQGSEA. The V and J ends lost 4 bases and 7 bases, in that order; junction bases with no gene match: 5. This CDR3 region has 12 residues.

The V gene is TRBV28, the J gene TRBJ1-6; 7 nucleotides agree with TRBD1. J lost 13 bases, V lost 3 bases, and 9 bases had no gene match. This CDR3 has 14 residues. Germline-derived CDR1 and CDR2 are MDHEN and SYDVKM. The chain's CDR3 is CASSFRGTTGPLHF. CDR3 in DNA: TGTGCCAGCAGTTTCCGGGGCACGACAGGGCCCCTCCACTTT.

This rearrangement joins TRBV3-1 (or the pseudogene TRBV3-2) to TRBJ2-2; 10 bases line up with TRBD2. V shed 4 bases, J shed 0 bases, and the junction held 2 bases outside the gene matches. From germline, CDR1 is LGHDT and CDR2 YNNKEL (reference sequence). CDR3 size: 16 residues. For the CDR3, the DNA is TGTGCCAGCAGCCTCGGACTAGCGGCGAACACCGGGGAGCTGTTTTTT. Its translation: CASSLGLAANTGELFF.

The J gene is TRBJ2-7, the V gene TRBV29-1; 8 bases align to TRBD1. The CDR3 is made up of 14 amino acids. Germline CDR1 SQVTM, CDR2 ANQGSEA. V was clipped by 6 bases and J by 2 bases; unmatched bases: 9. The CDR3 sequence: CSVVPGQAPYEQYF. CDR3 nucleotide sequence: TGCAGCGTGGTCCCGGGACAGGCCCCCTACGAGCAGTACTTC.

The chain combines TRBV9 with TRBJ2-2; D gene uncertain. The CDR3 spans 14 residues. The V gene lost 4 bases and the J gene lost 4 bases, with 11 bases spanning the gap. Germline loops: CDR1 SGDLS, CDR2 YYNGEE. The CDR3 is CASSSPAGTGELFF. CDR3 nucleotide sequence: TGTGCCAGCAGCTCCCCCGCCGGCACCGGGGAGCTGTTTTTT.

The chain combines TRBV28 with TRBJ1-3; D might be TRBD1 (5 bases). Trimming took 2 bases from V and 2 from J, leaving 10 bases between them. Germline V gene lookup returns CDR1 MDHEN and CDR2 SYDVKM. The CDR3 runs to 15 residues. The CDR3 DNA reads as TGTGCCAGCAGTTTACCACCAGGGACTGGAAACACCATATATTTT. This sequence encodes CASSLPPGTGNTIYF.

This clone was observed a few times. This rearrangement joins TRBV11-2 to TRBJ2-3; maybe TRBD2 (6 bases). The CDR3 contains 18 residues. Trimming shortened V by 4 bases and J by 1 base, and 21 bases separated the two germline ends. Germline V gene sequence: CDR1 SGHAT, CDR2 FQNNGV. The CDR3, as DNA: TGTGCCAGCAGCTGGAATAAAAGGTCCCGCGGGGGCACAGATACGCAGTATTTT. It translates to CASSWNKRSRGGTDTQYF.

A single count supports this clone. The rearrangement joins TRBV5-1 to TRBJ1-2; no reliable D call. Trimming pared 0 bases from V and 4 bases from J, leaving 16 bases between. This CDR3 contains 16 residues. Germline V lookup: CDR1 SGHRS, CDR2 YFSETQ. This chain's CDR3 is CASSLAGSPPSYGYTF. The CDR3 DNA reads as TGCGCCAGCAGCTTGGCCGGGTCTCCCCCTTCCTATGGCTACACCTTC.

As regards this clone: At the DNA level, this CDR3 is encoded by other sequences in the same sample as well. The chain recombines TRBV6-5 with TRBJ2-7; 7 bases are shared with TRBD1. This CDR3 has 13 residues. The V segment lost 6 bases and the J segment 2 bases; nucleotides outside the gene matches: 4. Germline values: CDR1 MNHEY, CDR2 SVGAGI. The CDR3 nucleotides read TGTGCCAGCAGATGGACAGGTACCTACGAGCAGTACTTC. Residues: CASRWTGTYEQYF.

The chain recombines TRBV19 with TRBJ1-2; the D is unclear. The germline V gene encodes CDR1 LNHDA and CDR2 SQIVND (reference sequence). This CDR3 has 8 amino acids. CDR3: CGAGGYTF. Written as DNA, the CDR3 is TGTGGGGCTGGTGGCTACACCTTC.

The chain employs TRBV30 and TRBJ1-2; D perhaps matches TRBD1 (5 bases). The V end lost 0 bases, the J end lost 7 bases, and 12 bases lay between the germline ends. CDR3 size: 13 residues. CDR1 and CDR2 from the germline V gene are GTSNPN and SVGIG (reference sequence). CDR3 nucleotide sequence: TGTGCCTGGAGTGTCAACGGGGGAGGTGGCTACACCTTC. Amino acids: CAWSVNGGGGYTF.

This clone was picked up one time. The gene calls are TRBV28 and TRBJ1-1; no clear D. Germline values: CDR1 MDHEN, CDR2 SYDVKM. The CDR3 has 14 amino acids. Trimming took off 6 bases at V and 2 bases at J, with 13 bases between the two ends. The CDR3 protein is CASRRTIYNTEAFF. CDR3 nucleotides: TGTGCCAGCAGACGGACTATATACAACACTGAAGCTTTCTTT.

This clone turned up a few times. This sequence joins TRBV19 and TRBJ1-5; D remains ambiguous. Germline V gene sequence: CDR1 LNHDA, CDR2 SQIVND (reference sequence). Trimming removed 6 bases from V and 0 bases from J, with 12 bases in between. There are 15 residues in the CDR3. The chain's CDR3 is CASSAYISSNQPQHF. In nucleotides, the CDR3 is TGTGCCAGTAGCGCGTATATCTCTAGCAATCAGCCCCAGCATTTT.

CDR3 residues: CASSYSLAGGSYNEQFF. CDR3 sequence (DNA): TGTGCCAGCAGTTACTCCTTAGCGGGGGGCTCCTACAATGAGCAGTTCTTC. The chain is built from TRBV6-2 or TRBV6-3 and TRBJ2-1; 10 nucleotides line up with TRBD2. Germline CDR1 MNHEY, CDR2 SVGEGT. The CDR3 loop spans 17 amino acids. After removal of 0 bases from V and 0 bases from J, the junction contained 2 bases not matched to a gene.

The genes are TRBV28 and TRBJ1-5; tentatively, D is TRBD1 (5 bases). The germline gives CDR1 MDHEN, CDR2 SYDVKM. There are 14 residues in the CDR3. The V gene lost 6 bases and the J gene lost 2 bases, with 11 bases spanning the gap. CDR3 nucleotides: TGTGCCAGCAGCCGACAGTTTGGCAATCAGCCCCAGCATTTT. It yields the protein CASSRQFGNQPQHF. The whole variable domain, filled in from reference TRBV28 and TRBJ1-5, reads DVKVTQSSRYLVKRTGEKVFLECVQDMDHENMFWYRQDPGLGLRLIYFSYDVKMKEKGDIPEGYSVSREKKERFSLILESASTNQTSMYLCASSRQFGNQPQHFGDGTRLSIL.

The rearrangement uses TRBV9 and TRBJ2-3, with a weak D call TRBD2 (6 bases). Germline lookup yields CDR1 SGDLS and CDR2 YYNGEE. Trimming took off 0 bases at V and 1 base at J, with 9 bases between the two ends. The CDR3 loop spans 15 amino acids. This CDR3 reads CASSVGPSGTDTQYF. In nucleotides, the CDR3 is TGTGCCAGCAGCGTAGGGCCTAGCGGCACAGATACGCAGTATTTT.